Listed here is a single T cell receptor beta chain. Germline loops: CDR1 SGHRS, CDR2 YFSETQ. This CDR3 is 15 amino acids long. Trimming left V 1 base short and J 0 bases short, with 8 bases between. These data belong to a study of blood T cell repertoires in COVID-19. Looking at the study overall: Sites across the United States, Italy and Spain contributed samples from acute and convalescent COVID-19. The analysed material was cDNA or gDNA that came from T cells, B-cell-depleted T cells, or PBMCs.

Sequencing was performed with immunoSEQ multiplex PCR; in TCRdb, only in-frame clones are kept and a portion is missing. The sample yields some 46,000 clones, roughly 88% seen once. This clonotype originated in a man between 45 and 60 years old with acute or convalescent COVID-19. The sequenced sample was peripheral blood. The rearrangement joins TRBV5-1 to TRBJ1-3, with no clear D. CDR3 residues: CASSLSGYSGNTIYF. The CDR3 DNA sequence: TGCGCCAGCAGCTTGTCGGGATACTCTGGAAACACCATATATTTT. Combining the CDR3 with reference TRBV5-1 and TRBJ1-3 gives the whole variable domain KAGVTQTPRYLIKTRGQQVTLSCSPISGHRSVSWYQQTPGQGLQFLFEYFSETQRNKGNFPGRFSGRQFSNSRSEMNVSTLELGDSALYLCASSLSGYSGNTIYFGEGSWLTVV.